This T cell receptor (beta chain) originates from a study of regulatory T cells in long-lasting Graves disease. Through Arm-PCR of CDR3 regions and iRepertoire HTBI primers, TCR beta libraries were built. From the multiplex PCR reads, TCRdb called clonotypes with MiXCR, one entry per CDR3 protein. The repertoire holds under 500,000 distinct CDR3 sequences, with roughly 20% as singletons. Study-wide findings and caveats: Whereas new patients shared about 980 public clonotypes, persistent patients shared more, at about 2,500. Because few samples were included, accuracy may have been lower.

This clonotype appeared a few times. What it binds is unknown. The time point: persistent/refractory GD, antithyroid drugs over 5 years with positive TRAb. The TCR library used RNA extracted from PBMCs. Criteria from the American Thyroid Association guidelines were applied to diagnose Graves' disease. The receptor's source is a female donor with Graves disease. This specimen consisted of peripheral blood mononuclear cells (PBMCs), obtained when the disease was refractory, from a patient treated with antithyroid drugs.

This CDR3 is CASSHLVQGAKNIQYF. For the CDR3, the DNA is TGTGCCAGCAGTCACTTGGTCCAGGGGGCCAAAAACATTCAGTACTTC. The V gene is TRBV28, the J gene TRBJ2-4, with D possibly being TRBD1 (6 bases). The CDR3 runs to 16 residues. The V end was cut by 5 bases, the J end by 1 base, with 15 bases between. The germline V gene encodes CDR1 MDHEN and CDR2 SYDVKM.